These 2 T cell receptor beta chains came from one sample sequenced in a study of neurological immune-mediated disorders. Using its own MiXCR run on the 5' RACE reads, TCRdb lists one record per CDR3 protein. The table records about 62,000 distinct CDR3 sequences, around 4.8% of them present only once. The sequencing input was PBMCs. The receptors stem from a woman in her forties or fifties with multiple sclerosis.

This clonotype showed up many times. The rearrangement uses TRBV20-1 and TRBJ1-3; D gene unclear. V lost 3 bases to trimming and J lost 2 bases, with 11 bases between them. Germline-derived CDR1 and CDR2 are DFQATT and SNEGSKA (reference sequence). This CDR3 region has 14 residues. CDR3 coding DNA: TGCAGTGCTAGTAACAGAGGCACTGGAAACACCATATATTTT. As protein: CSASNRGTGNTIYF.

In its sample, this clonotype was seen many times. This chain connects TRBV5-1 to TRBJ2-7, with D unresolved. This CDR3 has 13 residues. Per germline, CDR1 SGHRS and CDR2 YFSETQ. V lost 0 bases to trimming and J lost 5 bases, with 9 bases between them. Written as DNA, the CDR3 is TGCGCCAGCAGCTTGGCCTTGGTGAACGAGCAGTACTTC. Translation: CASSLALVNEQYF.